This is a list of T cell receptor beta chains from one sample in a study of CD8+CD57+ T cells in acquired aplastic anemia. Each CDR3 protein is one row after TCRdb ran MiXCR on the reads. The sample includes approximately 170,000 distinct CDR3 sequences, about 64% of them seen just once. The sample was sorted CD4+, CD8+, or CD8+CD57+ T cells (not recorded which) from PBMCs. All receptors derive from a human donor in good health. CDR3s include the opening cysteine and the closing phenylalanine or tryptophan. A D gene is named only where the DNA matches it firmly. Rows may omit the clone size; those that give it use once, few, many or a size class.

>many|TRBJ1-2|.|TRBV6-5
CASSYSEQGGYYGYTF
TGTGCCAGCAGTTACTCCGAACAGGGAGGGTACTATGGCTACACCTTC
>once|TRBJ1-1|.|TRBV19
CASSIPRLSSEAFF
TGTGCCAGTAGCATCCCCAGGTTAAGCTCTGAAGCTTTCTTT
>.|TRBJ2-3|.|TRBV12-3/TRBV12-4
CASRPNTDTQYF
TGTGCCAGCAGACCCAACACAGATACGCAGTATTTT
>.|TRBJ2-7|TRBD1|TRBV20-1
CSAGRTGSYEQYF
TGCAGTGCTGGCAGGACAGGGTCCTACGAGCAGTACTTC
>many|TRBJ1-1|TRBD1|TRBV6-2/TRBV6-3
CASSISGTGLTEAFF
TGTGCCAGCAGTATCTCCGGGACAGGGCTCACCGAAGCTTTCTTT
>many|TRBJ2-7|.|TRBV7-9
CASGKAGYFYEQYF
TGTGCCAGCGGGAAGGCAGGATATTTCTACGAGCAGTACTTC
>few|TRBJ2-1|TRBD2|TRBV28
CASSSSGTYNEQFF
TGTGCCAGCAGCTCCAGCGGGACTTACAATGAGCAGTTCTTC
>.|TRBJ1-2|TRBD1|TRBV2
CASNPTGRANYGYTF
TGTGCCAGCAATCCGACAGGGCGAGCTAACTATGGCTACACCTTC
>.|TRBJ1-6|.|TRBV2
CASGGGNSPLHF
TGTGCCAGCGGGGGGGGAAATTCACCCCTCCACTTT
>.|TRBJ2-6|.|TRBV7-9
CASSGAAQVSGANVLTF
TGTGCCAGCAGCGGTGCGGCGCAAGTATCTGGGGCCAACGTCCTGACTTTC
>.|TRBJ1-1|.|TRBV29-1
CSVRVGANTEAFF
TGCAGCGTTAGAGTGGGAGCGAACACTGAAGCTTTCTTT
>.|TRBJ2-7|TRBD1|TRBV20-1
CSASRLDRGSYEQYF
TGCAGTGCTAGTCGTCTTGACAGGGGGTCATACGAGCAGTACTTC
>.|TRBJ2-5|.|TRBV7-3
CASSPPRQTQYF
TGTGCCAGCAGCCCACCGCGTCAGACCCAGTACTTC
>once|TRBJ1-1|.|TRBV7-8
CASSLAWGNTEAFF
TGTGCCAGCAGCTTAGCCTGGGGGAACACTGAAGCTTTCTTT
>.|TRBJ2-1|.|TRBV20-1
CSAVTSQVGDEQFF
TGCAGTGCTGTGACTAGTCAGGTAGGGGATGAGCAGTTCTTC
>.|TRBJ1-1|.|TRBV5-8
CASSLGQGMTEAFF
TGTGCCAGCAGCTTGGGGCAGGGGATGACTGAAGCTTTCTTT
>.|TRBJ1-1|.|TRBV5-1
CASSPDMGRNTEAFF
TGCGCCAGCAGCCCGGACATGGGGAGGAACACTGAAGCTTTCTTT
>few|TRBJ1-2|TRBD1|TRBV7-9
CASSRDSNYGYTF
TGTGCCAGTAGTCGGGACAGTAACTATGGCTACACCTTC
>.|TRBJ2-3|.|TRBV7-9
CASSLHGMGTDTQYF
TGTGCCAGCAGCTTACACGGGATGGGCACAGATACGCAGTATTTT
>many|TRBJ1-2|.|TRBV2
CASSEEGNLNYGYTF
TGTGCCAGCAGTGAAGAAGGCAATCTCAACTATGGCTACACCTTC
>.|TRBJ1-3|.|TRBV11-3
CADSLVSTVGDTIYF
TGTGCCGACAGCTTAGTAAGCACAGTCGGGGACACCATATATTTC
>.|TRBJ2-1|.|TRBV24-1
CATNGPGSYNEQFF
TGTGCCACAAACGGGCCCGGGTCGTACAATGAGCAGTTCTTC
>.|TRBJ2-3|TRBD2|TRBV5-1
CASSLLTSGGNTDTQYF
TGCGCCAGCAGCTTGCTGACTAGCGGGGGAAACACAGATACGCAGTATTTT
>.|TRBJ2-5|TRBD2|TRBV7-2
CASSLAGGSTIGETQYF
TGTGCCAGCAGCTTAGCCGGCGGGAGCACGATCGGGGAGACCCAGTACTTC
>few|TRBJ2-2|.|TRBV7-6
CASSLDGWELFF
TGTGCCAGCAGCTTAGATGGGTGGGAGCTGTTTTTT
>many|TRBJ2-7|TRBD2|TRBV20-1
CSALPLAAYEQYF
TGCAGTGCTCTACCCCTAGCGGCCTACGAGCAGTACTTC
>.|TRBJ1-1|.|TRBV7-9
CASSHRQELTEAFF
TGTGCCAGCAGCCACCGCCAGGAGCTAACTGAAGCTTTCTTT
>.|TRBJ1-1|TRBD1|TRBV7-2
CASSSDRGAEAFF
TGTGCCAGCAGCTCTGACAGGGGCGCTGAAGCTTTCTTT
>.|TRBJ1-5|.|TRBV19
CARELDSQRNQPQHF
TGTGCTAGAGAACTAGACAGCCAACGAAATCAGCCCCAGCATTTT
>.|TRBJ1-1|TRBD1|TRBV7-3
CASSLNPGQGMSEAFF
TGTGCCAGCAGCTTAAATCCGGGACAGGGAATGTCTGAAGCTTTCTTT
>.|TRBJ2-3|TRBD2|TRBV20-1
CSARPSSGRHRTDTQYF
TGCAGTGCTAGACCTAGTAGCGGGAGGCATCGCACAGATACGCAGTATTTT
>.|TRBJ2-1|.|TRBV28
CASSSSLVQFF
TGTGCCAGCAGTTCCTCCCTTGTGCAGTTCTTC
>.|TRBJ2-1|.|TRBV15
CATSRGDLGYNEQFF
TGTGCCACCAGCAGAGGGGACTTGGGTTACAATGAGCAGTTCTTC
>once|TRBJ1-1|.|TRBV25-1
CASSEDLRGEAFF
TGTGCCAGCAGTGAAGATCTCAGGGGTGAAGCTTTCTTT
>many|TRBJ2-1|TRBD2|TRBV2
CASSGLALSYNEQFF
TGTGCCAGCAGTGGACTAGCGCTCTCCTACAATGAGCAGTTCTTC
>.|TRBJ1-1|.|TRBV19
CASSMTAFTEAFF
TGTGCCAGTAGTATGACAGCCTTCACTGAAGCTTTCTTT
>.|TRBJ1-1|.|TRBV7-6
CASSPTGPSDTEAFF
TGTGCCAGCAGTCCCACAGGGCCCTCGGACACTGAAGCTTTCTTT
>.|TRBJ2-5|TRBD1|TRBV9
CASSVAAGGTETQYF
TGTGCCAGCAGCGTAGCAGCAGGGGGCACGGAGACCCAGTACTTC
>.|TRBJ2-7|.|TRBV10-3
CAISESGARSYEQYF
TGTGCCATCAGTGAGTCTGGGGCGAGATCCTACGAGCAGTACTTC
>.|TRBJ1-5|.|TRBV15
CATSRDRGDQPQHF
TGTGCCACCAGCAGAGATCGGGGGGATCAGCCCCAGCATTTT
>.|TRBJ2-5|.|TRBV29-1
CSVEGPSPETQYF
TGCAGCGTTGAAGGGCCTAGCCCAGAGACCCAGTACTTC
>.|TRBJ2-5|.|TRBV7-8
CASRQARETQYF
TGTGCCAGCAGACAAGCTAGGGAGACCCAGTACTTC
>.|TRBJ1-6|.|TRBV6-4
CASSVEPGSPLHF
TGTGCCAGCAGTGTCGAACCGGGTTCACCCCTCCACTTT
>.|TRBJ2-5|.|TRBV29-1
CSVVRQEETQYF
TGCAGCGTTGTCCGACAGGAAGAGACCCAGTACTTC
>many|TRBJ2-7|TRBD1|TRBV27
CASQGATGSYEQYF
TGTGCCAGCCAGGGGGCAACGGGATCCTACGAGCAGTACTTC
>large|TRBJ2-3|.|TRBV4-1
CASSQDPPGHITDTQYF
TGCGCCAGCAGCCAAGACCCCCCGGGACACATCACAGATACGCAGTATTTT